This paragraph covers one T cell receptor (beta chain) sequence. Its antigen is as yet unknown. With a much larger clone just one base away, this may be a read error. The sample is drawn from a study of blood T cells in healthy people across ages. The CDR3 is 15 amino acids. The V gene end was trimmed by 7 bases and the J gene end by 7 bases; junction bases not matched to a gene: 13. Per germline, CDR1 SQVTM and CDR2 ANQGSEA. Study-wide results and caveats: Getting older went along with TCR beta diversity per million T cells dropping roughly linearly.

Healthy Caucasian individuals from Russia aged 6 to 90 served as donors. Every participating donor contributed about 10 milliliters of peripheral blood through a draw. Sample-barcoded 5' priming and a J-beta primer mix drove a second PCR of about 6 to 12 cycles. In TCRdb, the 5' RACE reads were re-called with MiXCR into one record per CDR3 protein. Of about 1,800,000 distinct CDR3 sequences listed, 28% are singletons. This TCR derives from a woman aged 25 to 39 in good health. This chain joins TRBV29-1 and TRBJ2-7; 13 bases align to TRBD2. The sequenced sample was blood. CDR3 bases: TGCAGCGGGAGGGTGACTAGCGGGAGGAACAATGAGCAGTACTTC. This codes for CSGRVTSGRNNEQYF.